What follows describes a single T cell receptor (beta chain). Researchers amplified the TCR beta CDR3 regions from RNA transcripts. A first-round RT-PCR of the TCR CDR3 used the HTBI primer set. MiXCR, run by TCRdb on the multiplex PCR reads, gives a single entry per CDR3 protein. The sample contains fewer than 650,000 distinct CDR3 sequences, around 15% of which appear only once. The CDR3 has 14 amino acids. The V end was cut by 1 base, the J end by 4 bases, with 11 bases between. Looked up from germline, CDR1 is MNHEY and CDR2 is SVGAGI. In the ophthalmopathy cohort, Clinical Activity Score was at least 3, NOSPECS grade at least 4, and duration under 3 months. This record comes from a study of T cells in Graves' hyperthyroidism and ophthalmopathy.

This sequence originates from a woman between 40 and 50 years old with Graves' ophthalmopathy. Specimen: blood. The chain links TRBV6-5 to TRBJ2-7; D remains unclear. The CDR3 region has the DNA TGTGCCAGCAGTTACTATTCCGGGTCGTACGAGCAGTACTTC. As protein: CASSYYSGSYEQYF.